A selection of T cell receptor beta chains follows, all from one sample in a study of blood T cells in healthy people across ages. One entry per CDR3 protein results from TCRdb running MiXCR on the 5' RACE reads. The sample consists of roughly 800,000 distinct CDR3 sequences, 25% of them appearing once. The same data also contributed to another study, on T cells of mothers and their children.

Sequences were obtained from blood. The origin of the receptors is a boy aged 5-17 years in good health. CDR3s include the opening cysteine and the closing phenylalanine or tryptophan. The order of the fields is J gene, V gene, clone size, D gene, CDR3 DNA, CDR3 protein. A D gene is named only where the DNA matches it firmly. Clone size is not always given. Where it is, it says once, few, many or a class for expanded clones.

J: TRBJ2-1
V: TRBV27
size: NA
D: TRBD1
DNA: TGTGCCAGCGGGACAGCCTCCTACAATGAGCAGTTCTTC
CDR3: CASGTASYNEQFF

J: TRBJ2-3
V: TRBV4-2
size: few
D: NA
DNA: TGTGCCAGCAGCCAATGGGGGCCAACAGATACGCAGTATTTT
CDR3: CASSQWGPTDTQYF

J: TRBJ2-3
V: TRBV15
size: few
D: NA
DNA: TGTGCCACCAGCACCAGGGGTAGCGCAGATACGCAGTATTTT
CDR3: CATSTRGSADTQYF

J: TRBJ2-7
V: TRBV7-2
size: NA
D: NA
DNA: TGTGCCAGCAGCCGAGCGGTGAGCTCCTACGAGCAGTACTTC
CDR3: CASSRAVSSYEQYF

J: TRBJ1-5
V: TRBV5-6
size: NA
D: NA
DNA: TGTGCCAACAGCTTCCGGCGATTTGGCAATCAGCCCCAGCATTTT
CDR3: CANSFRRFGNQPQHF

J: TRBJ2-3
V: TRBV20-1
size: NA
D: NA
DNA: TGCAGTGCTAGGGACAGATTGACTAACACAGATACGCAGTATTTT
CDR3: CSARDRLTNTDTQYF

J: TRBJ2-5
V: TRBV15
size: NA
D: NA
DNA: TGTGCCACCAGCAGAGAGAAGGGACTGGGGGGAATCCAGTACTTC
CDR3: CATSREKGLGGIQYF

J: TRBJ2-5
V: TRBV6-2/TRBV6-3
size: NA
D: NA
DNA: TGTGCCAGCAGTTATGTTGGAGGGAACCAAGAGACCCAGTACTTC
CDR3: CASSYVGGNQETQYF

J: TRBJ1-2
V: TRBV4-3
size: few
D: TRBD1
DNA: TGCGCCAGCAGCCCATCACAGGGGGCCTACTATGGCTACACCTTC
CDR3: CASSPSQGAYYGYTF

J: TRBJ2-3
V: TRBV24-1
size: NA
D: TRBD2
DNA: TGTGCCACCAGTGATCCATTACTAGCGGGAGCTAGCACAGATACGCAGTATTTT
CDR3: CATSDPLLAGASTDTQYF

J: TRBJ1-2
V: TRBV20-1
size: NA
D: NA
DNA: TGCAGTGCTAGAGATATTTTTCAGGGGCGCCCGGAGGACTATGGCTACACCTTC
CDR3: CSARDIFQGRPEDYGYTF

J: TRBJ2-4
V: TRBV28
size: NA
D: TRBD1
DNA: TGTGCCAGCAGTTCGGGACAGGGGACTGGCAAAAACATTCAGTACTTC
CDR3: CASSSGQGTGKNIQYF

J: TRBJ1-2
V: TRBV29-1
size: NA
D: NA
DNA: TGCGGCGTTGAATATACCGCGAACTATGGCTACACCTTC
CDR3: CGVEYTANYGYTF

J: TRBJ1-2
V: TRBV27
size: few
D: NA
DNA: TGTGCCAGCAGTTTATCGTCGCAGCTTACTAACTATGGCTACACCTTC
CDR3: CASSLSSQLTNYGYTF

J: TRBJ2-3
V: TRBV6-5
size: few
D: TRBD1
DNA: TGTGCCAGCAGTTGGGAGTTTCCGGGACAGGGGGCTGATACGCAGTATTTT
CDR3: CASSWEFPGQGADTQYF

J: TRBJ1-1
V: TRBV5-5
size: NA
D: NA
DNA: TGTGCCAGCAGCCGCCTTCAAGGAGAAGGAACTGAAGCTTTCTTT
CDR3: CASSRLQGEGTEAFF

J: TRBJ2-7
V: TRBV20-1
size: few
D: NA
DNA: TGCAGTGCTTACCCCGAGCAGTACTTC
CDR3: CSAYPEQYF

J: TRBJ2-3
V: TRBV7-8
size: NA
D: NA
DNA: TGTGCCAGCAGCTTAGTTTTGGCTGAGGGCACAGATACGCAGTATTTT
CDR3: CASSLVLAEGTDTQYF